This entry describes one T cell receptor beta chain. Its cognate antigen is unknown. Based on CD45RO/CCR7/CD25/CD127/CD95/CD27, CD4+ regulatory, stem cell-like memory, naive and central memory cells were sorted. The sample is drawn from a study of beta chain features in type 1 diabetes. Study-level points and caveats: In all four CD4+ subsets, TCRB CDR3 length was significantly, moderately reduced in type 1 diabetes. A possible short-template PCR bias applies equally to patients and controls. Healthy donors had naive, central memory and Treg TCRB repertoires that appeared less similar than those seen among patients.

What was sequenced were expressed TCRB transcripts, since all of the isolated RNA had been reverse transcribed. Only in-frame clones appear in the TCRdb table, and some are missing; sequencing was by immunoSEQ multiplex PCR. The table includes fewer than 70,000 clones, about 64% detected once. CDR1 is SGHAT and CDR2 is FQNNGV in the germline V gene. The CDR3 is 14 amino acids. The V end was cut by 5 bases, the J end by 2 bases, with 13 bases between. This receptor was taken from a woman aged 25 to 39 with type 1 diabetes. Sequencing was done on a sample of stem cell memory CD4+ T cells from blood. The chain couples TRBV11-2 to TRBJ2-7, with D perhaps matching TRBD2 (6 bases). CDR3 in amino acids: CASSQLAQAYEQYF. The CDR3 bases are TGTGCCAGCAGCCAGCTAGCGCAGGCCTACGAGCAGTACTTC.